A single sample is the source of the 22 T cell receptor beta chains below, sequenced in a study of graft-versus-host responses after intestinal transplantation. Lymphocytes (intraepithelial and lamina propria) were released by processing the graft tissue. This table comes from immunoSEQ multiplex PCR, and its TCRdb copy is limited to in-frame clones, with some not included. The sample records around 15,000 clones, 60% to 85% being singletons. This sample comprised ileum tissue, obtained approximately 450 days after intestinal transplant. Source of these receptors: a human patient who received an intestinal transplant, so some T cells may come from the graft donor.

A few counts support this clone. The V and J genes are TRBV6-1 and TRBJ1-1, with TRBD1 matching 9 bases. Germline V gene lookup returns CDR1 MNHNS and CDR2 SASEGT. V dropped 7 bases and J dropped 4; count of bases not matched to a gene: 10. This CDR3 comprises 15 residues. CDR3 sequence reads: CASTLLQGAPTEAFF. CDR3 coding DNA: TGTGCCAGCACCCTCCTACAGGGGGCCCCCACTGAAGCTTTCTTT.

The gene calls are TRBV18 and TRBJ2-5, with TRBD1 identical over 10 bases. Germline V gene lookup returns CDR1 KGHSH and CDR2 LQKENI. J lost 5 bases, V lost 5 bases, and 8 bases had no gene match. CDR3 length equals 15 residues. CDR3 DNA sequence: TGTGCCAGCTCATTGGGACAGGGGCCAAGCGAGACCCAGTACTTC. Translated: CASSLGQGPSETQYF.

This chain's CDR3 is CASSARGAEQFF. For the CDR3, the DNA is TGTGCCAGCAGCGCCAGGGGGGCTGAGCAGTTCTTC. The V gene is TRBV7-6, the J gene TRBJ2-1; TRBD1 is a possible D gene (7 bases). V lost 5 bases and J 9 bases, leaving 11 bases between the germline ends. This CDR3 comprises 12 residues. Germline CDR1 is SGHVS and CDR2 is FNYEAQ.

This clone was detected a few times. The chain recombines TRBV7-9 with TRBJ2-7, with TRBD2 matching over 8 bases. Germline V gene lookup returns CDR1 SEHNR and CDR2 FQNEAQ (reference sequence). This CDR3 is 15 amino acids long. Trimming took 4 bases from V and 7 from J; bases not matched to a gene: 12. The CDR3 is CASSSVAGHLVEQYF. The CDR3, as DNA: TGTGCCAGCAGCTCCGTAGCGGGGCACCTTGTTGAGCAGTACTTC. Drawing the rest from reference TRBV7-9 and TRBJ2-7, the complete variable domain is DTGVSQNPRHKITKRGQNVTFRCDPISEHNRLYWYRQTLGQGPEFLTYFQNEAQLEKSRLLSDRFSAERPKGSFSTLEIQRTEQGDSAMYLCASSSVAGHLVEQYFGPGTRLTVT.

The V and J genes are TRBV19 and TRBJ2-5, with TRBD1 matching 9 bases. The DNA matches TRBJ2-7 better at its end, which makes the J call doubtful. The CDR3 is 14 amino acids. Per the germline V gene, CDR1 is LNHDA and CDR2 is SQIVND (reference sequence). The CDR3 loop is CASSFGQGIYEQYF. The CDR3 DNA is TGTGCCAGTAGTTTCGGACAGGGGATCTACGAGCAGTACTTC.

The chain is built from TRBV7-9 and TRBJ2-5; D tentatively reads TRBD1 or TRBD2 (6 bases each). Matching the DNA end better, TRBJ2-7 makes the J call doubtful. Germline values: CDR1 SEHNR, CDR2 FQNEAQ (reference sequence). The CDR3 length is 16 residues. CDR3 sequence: CASSFPAWGALDEQYF. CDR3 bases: TGTGCCAGCAGCTTCCCCGCCTGGGGGGCTCTCGACGAGCAGTACTTC.

This CDR3 reads CASSLVGADDTF. CDR3 nucleotides: TGTGCCAGCAGCTTGGTAGGGGCGGATGACACCTTC. The V gene is TRBV5-6, the J gene TRBJ1-2; tentative D call: TRBD1 (5 bases). Germline assignment: CDR1 SGHDT and CDR2 YYEEEE. The germline V and J ends were trimmed by 0 bases and 12 bases, with 12 bases remaining between them. The CDR3 totals 12 residues.

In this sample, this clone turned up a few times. Here the CDR3 DNA reads TGTGCCAGCAGCTTGGCCAGGGTAGTGGATACGCAGTATTTT. Residues: CASSLARVVDTQYF. The chain recombines TRBV5-5 with TRBJ2-3; possibly TRBD1 for D (5 bases). The V end was cut by 0 bases, the J end by 6 bases, with 11 bases between. This CDR3 contains 14 residues. Germline V lookup: CDR1 SGHKS, CDR2 YYEKEE (reference sequence).

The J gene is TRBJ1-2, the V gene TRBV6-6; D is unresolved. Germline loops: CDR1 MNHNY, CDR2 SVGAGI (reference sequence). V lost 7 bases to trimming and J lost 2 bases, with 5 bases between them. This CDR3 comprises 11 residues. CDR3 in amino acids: CASTGNYGYTF. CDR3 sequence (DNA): TGTGCCAGCACGGGGAACTATGGCTACACCTTC.

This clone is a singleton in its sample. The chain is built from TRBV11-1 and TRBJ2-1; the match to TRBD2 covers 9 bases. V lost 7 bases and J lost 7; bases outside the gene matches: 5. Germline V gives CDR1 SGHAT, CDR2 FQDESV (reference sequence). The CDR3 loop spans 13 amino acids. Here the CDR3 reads CASTLAGKNEQFF. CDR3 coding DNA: TGTGCCAGCACCCTAGCGGGAAAAAATGAGCAGTTCTTC.

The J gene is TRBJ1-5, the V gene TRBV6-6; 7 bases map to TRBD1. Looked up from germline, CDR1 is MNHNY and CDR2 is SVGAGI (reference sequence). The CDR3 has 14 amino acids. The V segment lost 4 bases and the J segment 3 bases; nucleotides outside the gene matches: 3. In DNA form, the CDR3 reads TGTGCCAGCAGTTCGGGACAGAACAATCAGCCCCAGCATTTT. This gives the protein CASSSGQNNQPQHF.

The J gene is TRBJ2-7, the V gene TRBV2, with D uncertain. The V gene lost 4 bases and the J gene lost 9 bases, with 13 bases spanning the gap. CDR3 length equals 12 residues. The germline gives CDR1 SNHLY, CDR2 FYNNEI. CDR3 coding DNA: TGTGCCAGCAGTGTCGTGGGGTTGGGGCAGTACTTC. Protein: CASSVVGLGQYF.

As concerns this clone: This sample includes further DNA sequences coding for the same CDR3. The CDR3 loop is CASRGQGRTGELFF. In DNA form, the CDR3 reads TGTGCCAGCAGGGGACAGGGGCGGACCGGGGAGCTGTTTTTT. This chain links TRBV6-5 with TRBJ2-2, with TRBD1 matching over 10 bases. J gave up 5 bases and V 6 bases, and 3 bases lay outside the gene matches. The CDR3 totals 14 residues. CDR1 MNHEY and CDR2 SVGAGI come from the germline V gene.

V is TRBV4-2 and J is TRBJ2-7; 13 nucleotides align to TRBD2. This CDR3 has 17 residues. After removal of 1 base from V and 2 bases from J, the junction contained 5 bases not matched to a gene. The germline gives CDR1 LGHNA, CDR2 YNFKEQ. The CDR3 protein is CASSQGTSGGQAYEQYF. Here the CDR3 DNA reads TGTGCCAGCAGCCAAGGGACTAGCGGGGGACAGGCCTACGAGCAGTACTTC.

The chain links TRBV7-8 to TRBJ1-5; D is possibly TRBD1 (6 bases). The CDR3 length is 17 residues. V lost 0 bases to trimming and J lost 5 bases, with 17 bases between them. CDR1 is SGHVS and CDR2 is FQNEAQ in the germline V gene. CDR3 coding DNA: TGTGCCAGCAGCTTAGCGGTAGGACAGCACCTTGATCAGCCCCAGCATTTT. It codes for CASSLAVGQHLDQPQHF.

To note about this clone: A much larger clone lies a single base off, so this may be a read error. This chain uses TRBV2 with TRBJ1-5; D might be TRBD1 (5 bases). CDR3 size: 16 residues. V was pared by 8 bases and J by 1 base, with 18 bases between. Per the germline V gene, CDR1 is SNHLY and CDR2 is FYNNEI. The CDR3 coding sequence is TGTGCCAGCGGAATCGGGGTGGGGACGAGCAATCAGCCCCAGCATTTT. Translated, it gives CASGIGVGTSNQPQHF.

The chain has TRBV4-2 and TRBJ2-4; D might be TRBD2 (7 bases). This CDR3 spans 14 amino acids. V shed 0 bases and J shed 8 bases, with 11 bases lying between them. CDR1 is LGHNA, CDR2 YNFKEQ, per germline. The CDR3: CASSQERGGDIQYF. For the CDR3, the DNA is TGTGCCAGCAGCCAAGAAAGGGGGGGTGACATTCAGTACTTC.

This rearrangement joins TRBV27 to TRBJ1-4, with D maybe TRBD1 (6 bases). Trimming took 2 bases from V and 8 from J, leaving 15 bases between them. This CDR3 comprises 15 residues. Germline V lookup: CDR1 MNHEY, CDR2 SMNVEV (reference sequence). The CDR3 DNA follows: TGTGCCAGCAGTTTACGGGGGGCCCGCCCCGAAAAACTGTTTTTT. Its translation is CASSLRGARPEKLFF.

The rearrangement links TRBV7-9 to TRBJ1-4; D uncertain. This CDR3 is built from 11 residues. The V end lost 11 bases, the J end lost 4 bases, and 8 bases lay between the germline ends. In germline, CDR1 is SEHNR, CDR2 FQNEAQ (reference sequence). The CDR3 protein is CAARSNEKLFF. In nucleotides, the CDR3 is TGTGCCGCCAGGAGTAATGAAAAACTGTTTTTT.

This CDR3 reads CASSLAGDSPLHF. CDR3 DNA sequence: TGTGCCAGCAGTTTAGCGGGAGATTCACCCCTCCACTTT. This rearrangement joins TRBV6-6 to TRBJ1-6; D is unclear. V was cut by 4 bases and J by 8 bases, with 9 bases left in between. The CDR3 has 13 residues. Germline assignment: CDR1 MNHNY and CDR2 SVGAGI (reference sequence).

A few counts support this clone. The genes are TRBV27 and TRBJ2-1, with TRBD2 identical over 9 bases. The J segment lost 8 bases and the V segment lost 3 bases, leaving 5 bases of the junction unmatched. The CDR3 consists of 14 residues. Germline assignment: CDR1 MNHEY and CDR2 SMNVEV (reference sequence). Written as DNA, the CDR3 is TGTGCCAGCAGTTTGCGGGGGGGGGCCTATGAGCAGTTCTTC. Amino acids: CASSLRGGAYEQFF.

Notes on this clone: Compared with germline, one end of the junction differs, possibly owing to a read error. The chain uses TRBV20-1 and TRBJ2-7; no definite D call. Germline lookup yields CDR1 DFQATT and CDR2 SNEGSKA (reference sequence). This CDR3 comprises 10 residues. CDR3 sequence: CSARPGPDTF. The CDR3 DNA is TGCAGTGCTCGACCGGGCCCGGATACCTTC.